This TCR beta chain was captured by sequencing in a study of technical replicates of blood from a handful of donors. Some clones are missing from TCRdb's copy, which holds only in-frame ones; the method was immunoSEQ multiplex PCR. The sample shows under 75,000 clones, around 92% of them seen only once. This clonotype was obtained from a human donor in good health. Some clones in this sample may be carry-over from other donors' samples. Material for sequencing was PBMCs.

CDR3 in amino acids: CASSLVASGVNEQFF. CDR3 DNA: TGCGCCAGCAGCTTGGTGGCTAGCGGGGTCAATGAGCAGTTCTTC. The chain joins TRBV5-1 to TRBJ2-1; TRBD2 matches at 9 bases. The germline gives CDR1 SGHRS, CDR2 YFSETQ. V trimming: 0 bases; J trimming: 6 bases; junction bases outside the gene matches: 4. The CDR3 loop spans 15 amino acids.